This is a list of T cell receptor beta chains from one sample in a study of T-cell memory formation after mild COVID-19. Each CDR3 protein gets one entry after TCRdb re-called the 5' RACE reads with MiXCR. The sample yields approximately 300,000 distinct CDR3 sequences, approximately 8% seen once. The sample taken for sequencing was PBMCs or a T cell subset sorted from them (not recorded which). The receptors here all came from a man aged 18 to 30 who had mild COVID-19 (a few samples of this study predate the infection). Cell type and time point are not known. CDR3s leave out the opening cysteine and the closing phenylalanine or tryptophan. The order of the fields is J gene, clone size, V gene, CDR3 protein. A row's size may be missing; if present it is once, few, many or a size class.

j_call: TRBJ2-1
clone_size: few
v_call: TRBV20-1
cdr3_aa: SAGTGGRSEQF

j_call: TRBJ1-2
clone_size: many
v_call: TRBV12-3/TRBV12-4
cdr3_aa: ASSLRTGVYGYT

j_call: TRBJ1-5
clone_size: NA
v_call: TRBV28
cdr3_aa: ASSLPLGDSNQPQH

j_call: TRBJ1-2
clone_size: NA
v_call: TRBV6-5
cdr3_aa: ASSPGTSYGYT

j_call: TRBJ2-7
clone_size: few
v_call: TRBV20-1
cdr3_aa: SASGDPFGQY

j_call: TRBJ1-5
clone_size: NA
v_call: TRBV20-1
cdr3_aa: SVGRDRGQPQH

j_call: TRBJ1-1
clone_size: NA
v_call: TRBV7-9
cdr3_aa: ASSLVGRRNTEAF

j_call: TRBJ1-1
clone_size: few
v_call: TRBV12-3/TRBV12-4
cdr3_aa: ASSLVESTEAF

j_call: TRBJ2-3
clone_size: many
v_call: TRBV7-9
cdr3_aa: ASSFRVGDTQY

j_call: TRBJ1-2
clone_size: NA
v_call: TRBV7-6
cdr3_aa: ASSLTGEGGYT

j_call: TRBJ1-1
clone_size: few
v_call: TRBV6-5
cdr3_aa: ASSYWGQVNTEAF

j_call: TRBJ1-2
clone_size: NA
v_call: TRBV9
cdr3_aa: ASSVGGGSYGYT

j_call: TRBJ2-5
clone_size: many
v_call: TRBV7-2
cdr3_aa: ASSSPGPQAQY

j_call: TRBJ1-2
clone_size: NA
v_call: TRBV20-1
cdr3_aa: SVRVRGATGGYT

j_call: TRBJ2-3
clone_size: NA
v_call: TRBV7-2
cdr3_aa: ASSPGAATDTQY

j_call: TRBJ1-4
clone_size: NA
v_call: TRBV4-3
cdr3_aa: ASSQDLARNEKLF

j_call: TRBJ1-1
clone_size: many
v_call: TRBV20-1
cdr3_aa: SARGRGDTEAF

j_call: TRBJ1-4
clone_size: few
v_call: TRBV12-3/TRBV12-4
cdr3_aa: ASSLVGDSNEKLF

j_call: TRBJ1-6
clone_size: NA
v_call: TRBV4-1
cdr3_aa: ASSQRPGNSPLH

j_call: TRBJ2-5
clone_size: many
v_call: TRBV18
cdr3_aa: ASSPPSGQETQY

j_call: TRBJ1-1
clone_size: NA
v_call: TRBV12-3/TRBV12-4
cdr3_aa: ATSDLGPAS

j_call: TRBJ2-1
clone_size: NA
v_call: TRBV7-6
cdr3_aa: ASSPGGTKEQF

j_call: TRBJ1-3
clone_size: few
v_call: TRBV7-6
cdr3_aa: ASSLEYGNTIY

j_call: TRBJ1-5
clone_size: few
v_call: TRBV5-1
cdr3_aa: ASSLLGGGGPNQPQH

j_call: TRBJ1-1
clone_size: few
v_call: TRBV6-2/TRBV6-3
cdr3_aa: ASSYQLGKGGADTEAF

j_call: TRBJ2-4
clone_size: few
v_call: TRBV12-3/TRBV12-4
cdr3_aa: ASSFIDDIQY

j_call: TRBJ1-4
clone_size: NA
v_call: TRBV20-1
cdr3_aa: SAPSPRVANEKLF

j_call: TRBJ1-2
clone_size: many
v_call: TRBV9
cdr3_aa: ASSVDRANYGYT

j_call: TRBJ2-1
clone_size: NA
v_call: TRBV9
cdr3_aa: ASSTWDNDNEQF

j_call: TRBJ2-2
clone_size: NA
v_call: TRBV4-1
cdr3_aa: ASSQGDQNTGELF

j_call: TRBJ2-2
clone_size: few
v_call: TRBV11-3
cdr3_aa: ASSHRGRAGNTGELF

j_call: TRBJ2-2
clone_size: few
v_call: TRBV7-2
cdr3_aa: ASSPRRRGPNTGELF

j_call: TRBJ1-1
clone_size: NA
v_call: TRBV10-2
cdr3_aa: ASRTGQGGTEAF

j_call: TRBJ1-1
clone_size: many
v_call: TRBV5-1
cdr3_aa: ASSFTVDTEAF

j_call: TRBJ2-3
clone_size: NA
v_call: TRBV5-1
cdr3_aa: ASSLAGLLIGDTQY

j_call: TRBJ2-3
clone_size: NA
v_call: TRBV7-2
cdr3_aa: ASSLVWGGVRVTSTDTQY

j_call: TRBJ2-1
clone_size: few
v_call: TRBV6-2/TRBV6-3
cdr3_aa: ASRRPPNEQF

j_call: TRBJ2-3
clone_size: NA
v_call: TRBV10-3
cdr3_aa: AISDRARLTDTQY

j_call: TRBJ2-1
clone_size: few
v_call: TRBV5-1
cdr3_aa: ASSYTGLAVNEQF

j_call: TRBJ1-1
clone_size: many
v_call: TRBV5-1
cdr3_aa: ASAGLGPETEAF

j_call: TRBJ2-7
clone_size: many
v_call: TRBV5-4
cdr3_aa: ASSQHSGGIYEQY

j_call: TRBJ1-1
clone_size: few
v_call: TRBV19
cdr3_aa: ASNSEGIGLPTEAF

j_call: TRBJ2-7
clone_size: NA
v_call: TRBV9
cdr3_aa: ASSARPTTDGEQY

j_call: TRBJ1-5
clone_size: many
v_call: TRBV5-1
cdr3_aa: ASSSTGLNQPQH

j_call: TRBJ1-2
clone_size: NA
v_call: TRBV12-3/TRBV12-4
cdr3_aa: ASMGHFNYGYT